The source of this TCR beta chain is a study of blood T cell repertoires in COVID-19. Background on the study: Donors in the United States, Italy and Spain gave samples during acute or convalescent COVID-19. T cells, B-cell-depleted T cells, or PBMCs supplied cDNA or gDNA.

Sequenced by immunoSEQ multiplex PCR; TCRdb stores in-frame clones only, minus some. The sample holds about 240,000 clones, approximately 91% seen once. With 3 bases removed from V and 16 bases from J, the gap between germline ends came to 16 bases. CDR1 is LGHDT, CDR2 YNNKEL, per germline (reference sequence). The CDR3 is 12 residues long. Enrollment of patients from Seattle took place during active infection, with longitudinal follow-up. The V gene is TRBV3-1 (or the pseudogene TRBV3-2), the J gene TRBJ2-1, with D possibly matching TRBD2 (6 bases). The sequencing sample was made of peripheral blood. This clonotype was sampled from a man under 40 with COVID-19, enrolled during active disease. CDR3 in amino acids: CASSHSGGGCFF. CDR3 bases: TGTGCCAGCAGCCATAGTGGGGGAGGTTGTTTCTTC.